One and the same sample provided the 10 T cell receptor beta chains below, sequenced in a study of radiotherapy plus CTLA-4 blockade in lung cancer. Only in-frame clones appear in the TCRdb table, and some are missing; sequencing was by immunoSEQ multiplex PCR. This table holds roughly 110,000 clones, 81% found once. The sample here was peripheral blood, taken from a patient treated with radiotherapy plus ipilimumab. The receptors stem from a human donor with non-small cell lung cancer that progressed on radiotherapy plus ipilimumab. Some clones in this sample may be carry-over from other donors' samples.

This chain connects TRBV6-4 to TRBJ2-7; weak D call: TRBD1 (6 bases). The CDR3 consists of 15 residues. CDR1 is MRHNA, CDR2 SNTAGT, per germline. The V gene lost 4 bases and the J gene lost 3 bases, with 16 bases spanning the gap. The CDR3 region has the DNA TGTGCCAGCAGTGTGGCCCCAGGGGAATTCTACGAGCAGTACTTC. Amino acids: CASSVAPGEFYEQYF.

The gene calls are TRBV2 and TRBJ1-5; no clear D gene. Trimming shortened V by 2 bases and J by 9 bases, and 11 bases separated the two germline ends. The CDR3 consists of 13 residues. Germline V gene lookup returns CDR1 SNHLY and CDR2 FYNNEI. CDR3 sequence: CASSEPRYGPQHF. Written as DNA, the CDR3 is TGTGCCAGCAGTGAACCTAGGTACGGGCCCCAGCATTTT.

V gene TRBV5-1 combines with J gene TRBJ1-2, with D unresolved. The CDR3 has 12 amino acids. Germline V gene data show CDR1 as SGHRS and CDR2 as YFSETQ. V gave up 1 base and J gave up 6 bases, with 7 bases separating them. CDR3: CASSLTQDGYTF. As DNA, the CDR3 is TGCGCCAGCAGCTTGACACAAGATGGCTACACCTTC.

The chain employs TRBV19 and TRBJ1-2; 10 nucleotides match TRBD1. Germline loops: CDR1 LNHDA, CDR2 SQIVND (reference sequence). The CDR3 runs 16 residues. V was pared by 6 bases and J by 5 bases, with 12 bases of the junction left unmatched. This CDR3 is CASRQGQGPRIYGYTF. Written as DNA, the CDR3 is TGTGCCAGTAGACAGGGACAGGGGCCCCGCATTTATGGCTACACCTTC. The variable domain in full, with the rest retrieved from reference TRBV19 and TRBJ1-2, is DGGITQSPKYLFRKEGQNVTLSCEQNLNHDAMYWYRQDPGQGLRLIYYSQIVNDFQKGDIAEGYSVSREKKESFPLTVTSAQKNPTAFYLCASRQGQGPRIYGYTFGSGTRLTVV.

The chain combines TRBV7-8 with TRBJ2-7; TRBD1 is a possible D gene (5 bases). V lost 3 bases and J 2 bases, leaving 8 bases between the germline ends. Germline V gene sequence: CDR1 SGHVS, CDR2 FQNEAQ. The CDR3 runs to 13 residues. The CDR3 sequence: CASSFGRAYEQYF. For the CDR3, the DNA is TGTGCCAGCAGCTTCGGCAGGGCCTACGAGCAGTACTTC. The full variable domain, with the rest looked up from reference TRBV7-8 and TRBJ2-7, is GAGVSQSPRYKVAKRGQDVALRCDPISGHVSLFWYQQALGQGPEFLTYFQNEAQLDKSGLPSDRFFAERPEGSVSTLKIQRTQQEDSAVYLCASSFGRAYEQYFGPGTRLTVT.

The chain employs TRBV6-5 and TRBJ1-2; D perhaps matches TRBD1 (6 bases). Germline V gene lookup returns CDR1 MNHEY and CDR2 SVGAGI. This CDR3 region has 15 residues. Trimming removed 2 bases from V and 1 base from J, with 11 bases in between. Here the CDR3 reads CASSYDRNVNYGYTF. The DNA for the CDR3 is TGTGCCAGCAGTTACGACAGGAACGTTAACTATGGCTACACCTTC.

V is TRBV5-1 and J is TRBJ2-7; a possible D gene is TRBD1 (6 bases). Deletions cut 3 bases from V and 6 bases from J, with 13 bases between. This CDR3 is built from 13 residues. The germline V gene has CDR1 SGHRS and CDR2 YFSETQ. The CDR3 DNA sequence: TGCGCCAGCAGCTGGACGACAGGTTCCGAGCAGTACTTC. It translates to CASSWTTGSEQYF.

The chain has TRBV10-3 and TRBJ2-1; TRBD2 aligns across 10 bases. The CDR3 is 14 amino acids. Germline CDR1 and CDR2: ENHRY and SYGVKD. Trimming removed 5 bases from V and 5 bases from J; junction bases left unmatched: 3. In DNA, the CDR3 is TGTGCCATCAGTAGCGGGGGGGCCAACAATGAGCAGTTCTTC. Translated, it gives CAISSGGANNEQFF.

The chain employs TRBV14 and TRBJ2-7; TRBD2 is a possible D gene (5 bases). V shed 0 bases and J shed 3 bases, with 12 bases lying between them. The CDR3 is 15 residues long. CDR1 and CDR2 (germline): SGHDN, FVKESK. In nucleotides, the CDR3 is TGTGCCAGCAGCCAAGAGGGGAGCGAATACTACGAGCAGTACTTC. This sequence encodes CASSQEGSEYYEQYF.

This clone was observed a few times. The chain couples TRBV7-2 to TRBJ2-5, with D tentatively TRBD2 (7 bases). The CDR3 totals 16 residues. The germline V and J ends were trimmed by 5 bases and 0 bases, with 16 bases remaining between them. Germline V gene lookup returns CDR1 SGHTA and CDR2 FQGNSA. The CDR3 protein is CASSRPRGGYQETQYF. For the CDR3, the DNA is TGTGCCAGCAGCCGCCCGAGGGGGGGTTACCAAGAGACCCAGTACTTC.